This TCR beta chain was retrieved from a study of CD8 T cells in Susac syndrome. The CDR3 contains 15 residues. Trimming at V came to 2 bases and at J to 4 bases, leaving 7 bases not matched to a gene. Germline values: CDR1 MNHNS, CDR2 SASEGT. Random-hexamer reverse transcription was applied to about 0.45 to 1 ug RNA. In TCRdb, the immunoSEQ multiplex PCR reads were re-called with MiXCR into one record per CDR3 protein. This sample has 200,000 to 250,000 distinct CDR3 sequences, with roughly 90% found just once. This clonotype showed up just a few times. This chain joins TRBV6-1 and TRBJ2-7, with 8 bases aligning to TRBD1. The clonotype originates from a human donor with multiple sclerosis. Sequencing used CD8+ T cells from PBMCs. The DNA of the CDR3 is TGTGCCAGCAGTGAATGGTGGGACAGGAAGTACGAGCAGTACTTC. Translated, it gives CASSEWWDRKYEQYF.